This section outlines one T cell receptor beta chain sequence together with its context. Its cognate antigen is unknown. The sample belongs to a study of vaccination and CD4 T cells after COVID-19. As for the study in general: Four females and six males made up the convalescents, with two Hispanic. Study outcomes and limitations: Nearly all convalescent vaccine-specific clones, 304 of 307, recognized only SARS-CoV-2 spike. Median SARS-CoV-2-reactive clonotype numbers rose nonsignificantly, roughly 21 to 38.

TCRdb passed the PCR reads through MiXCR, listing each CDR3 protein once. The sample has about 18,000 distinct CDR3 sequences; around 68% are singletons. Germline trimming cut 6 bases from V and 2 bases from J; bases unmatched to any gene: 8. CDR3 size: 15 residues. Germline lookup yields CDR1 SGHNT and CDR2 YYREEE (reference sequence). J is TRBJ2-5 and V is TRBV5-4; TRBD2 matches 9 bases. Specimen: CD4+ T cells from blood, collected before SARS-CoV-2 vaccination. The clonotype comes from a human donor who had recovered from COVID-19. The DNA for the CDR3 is TGTGCCAGCACGGTCTTAGCGGGAGCTCAAGAGACCCAGTACTTC. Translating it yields CASTVLAGAQETQYF.